The present TCR beta chain was sequenced within a study of technical replicates of blood from a handful of donors. Germline V gene lookup returns CDR1 MNHNY and CDR2 SVGAGI (reference sequence). CDR3 length: 14 residues. Trimming cost V 6 bases and J 6 bases; bases outside gene matches: 9. Here immunoSEQ multiplex PCR was the method, and the copy in TCRdb shows in-frame clones only, minus some. Counted here are over 75,000 clones, approximately 96% occurring once; the ten biggest clones make up about 0.21%. Sequencing was done on a sample of T cells isolated from PBMCs. V usage is TRBV6-6 and J usage is TRBJ2-7; 9 nucleotides agree with TRBD1. This TCR came from a human donor in good health. The CDR3 protein is CASRPGQGISEQYF. The CDR3 bases are TGTGCCAGCAGACCGGGACAGGGAATCTCCGAGCAGTACTTC.